Sequencing of this T cell receptor (beta chain) was carried out in a study of cytomegalovirus exposure and HLA in healthy donors (dated by TCRdb to about 2017). In terms of the full investigation: An earlier analysis of fewer than 750 of the donors reported about 300 Gb of sequence data and 117 million unique TCR beta sequences obtained from 180 million or so T cells. In an earlier analysis of a few hundred of the donors, high-throughput TCR beta sequencing was used to judge whether each TCR beta V gene segment behaved as functional or pseudogenic. Among several hundred genotyped donors of the cohort, an average of approximately 200,000 unique TCR beta nucleotide sequences was sequenced per donor, of which about 19% were non-productive. Roughly 5 DR-DQ haplotypes were handled as single units for association and clustering because linkage in the cohort was strong. Donor age, sex, ethnicity and CMV serostatus were collected together with the repertoire data. About 310 gigabases of sequencing data and 80 million or so unique TCR sequences were included in an early release covering roughly 700 HLA-typed donors. To predict cytomegalovirus infection status, the study brought together high-throughput TCR immunosequencing, statistical association of individual TCRs with disease status, and machine learning. All discovery cohort repertoires had been generated using a single sequencing platform. The study aimed to test whether signatures of past pathogen exposure could be identified by cataloging public T cell receptors. Typing coverage differed by locus: A, B, C, DRB1 and DQB1 were typed in about 620-630 donors, DQA1 in 500 to 550, DPA1 in approximately 600, and DPB1 in just under 490. A later genetic analysis took genome-wide SNP genotypes for about three fifths of the roughly 670 donors and used that subset as a discovery cohort. Of the 398 genotyped donors, about 80% fell in the genetic ancestry cluster associated with self-reported Caucasian donors. In addition to the first cohort of 500 to 850 subjects, a separate validation cohort of approximately 110 different subjects was used. The T cell repertoires of several hundred subjects were profiled by immunosequencing and related to cytomegalovirus serostatus. Class I and class II HLA loci were covered by the typing at four-digit resolution. A later analysis re-analyzed previously published TCR beta repertoires from 660 or so donors and added high-resolution HLA genotyping to study TCR occurrence patterns. Rather than drawing on any new phenotypic data, the later analysis identified candidate immune exposures from TCR beta sequences and the way those sequences occurred across donors.

The germline V gene (reference sequence) yields SGHNT for CDR1 and YYREEE for CDR2. Taken from cysteine to phenylalanine, the CDR3 has 12 residues. This entry keeps only the CDR3 DNA: 36 bases, framed from base 1. The cohort comprised under 700 healthy bone marrow donors. At the time of sampling, every cohort member was nominally healthy, though immune exposures that went unrecorded were likely present. The donor tested CMV seropositive, placing the donor among the approximately 310 seropositive members of the cohort. Every donor gave a peripheral blood sample, and the peripheral blood mononuclear cells from that sample were used for TCR beta sequencing. Genomic DNA extraction from the blood cell samples was performed with the Qiagen DNeasy Blood Extraction Kit. Library preparation employed the immunoSEQ multiplex PCR assay. The multiplex PCR relied on a mix of 60 forward primers for TCR Vbeta segments and 13 reverse primers for TCR Jbeta segments. The CDR3 region of rearranged TCR beta genes was amplified from genomic DNA by a multiplex PCR assay. The Illumina HiSeq System was used to sequence the amplified TCR beta libraries as 87-base-pair reads. The original pipeline was this. In a later analysis, 80 million or so unique TCR beta chains were counted across the 500 to 850 repertoires, and approximately 9.9 million of these chains were shared by at least two donors. A nearest-neighbor algorithm error-corrected the raw reads and collapsed the reads into unique sequences, merging closely related sequences to remove PCR and sequencing errors. To assign V, D and J gene segments, CDR3 sequences were aligned to IMGT reference sequences. For a sequence to be retained, at least a six-nucleotide match to both a V gene segment and a J gene segment was required. A rearrangement counted as productive if the CDR3 had no stop codons and remained in frame with V and J, and every other rearrangement counted as non-productive. Following IMGT convention, CDR3 was defined as the stretch from the second conserved V-encoded cysteine up to the conserved J-encoded phenylalanine. In an earlier analysis of just under 600 of the donors, sequences lacking an unambiguous match to a single V gene segment were excluded. In an earlier analysis of some 590 of the donors, V segments were called functional above 56.7% productive rearrangements and were called segregating when the between-donor standard deviation exceeded 5%. A statistical classification framework was built to diagnose cytomegalovirus status from the catalog of TCR beta chain sequences. In a later analysis, V and J genes were assigned by comparing TCR nucleotide sequences against IMGT/GENE-DB human TR gene sequences. In a later analysis, CDR3 sequences and most-parsimonious VDJ recombination scenarios were assigned using the TCRdist pipeline. In a later analysis, each TCR beta chain was defined by its CDR3 amino acid sequence together with its V-gene family, and reads without a unique V-gene family were excluded. As a way to deal with suspected cross-contamination and a sequencing artifact, a later analysis dropped more than 500 nucleotide sequences that were highly shared and had low generation probability. In a later analysis, a clonal expansion index was calculated for each public chain from normalized within-repertoire ranks of inferred template counts. In a later analysis, generation probabilities were computed using a VDJ recombination model fitted to out-of-frame rearrangements, and the results were checked against IGoR. A later analysis scored TCR-TCR, TCR-HLA and TCR-CMV co-occurrence with hypergeometric tests, applying a repertoire-size bias correction to TCR pairs. In a later analysis, false discovery rates were estimated by permuting HLA or CMV assignments 20 times. In a later analysis, co-occurring TCRs were grouped with DBSCAN, and TCRdist sequence similarity was added when clustering was performed within HLA-allele-positive subsets. Co-occurrence clustering excluded repertoires with fewer than 30,000 or more than 120,000 public chains, plus five with anomalous nucleotide sharing. The immuneACCESS repertoire file appears here via TCRdb, limited to in-frame rearrangements. These files lack a portion of the clones; in checked studies, under half of the deficit traces to unresolved V genes, and the cause of the others is not known. The DNA gave D and trimming, while V, J and clone size come from that table. This sample has 200,000 to 300,000 clones in its table, and about 81% of those were observed once. Around 5.7% of the sample belongs to the ten largest clones.

This clone was seen more than once but under ten times. Its antigen has not been determined. Within one base of it there is no much larger clone, and no base qualities were kept. Here is what the overall study found, with its caveats: Broadly in line with IMGT annotations, most TCR beta V segments showed up in productive rearrangements about 87% or about 30% of the time in an earlier analysis of several hundred of the donors. Linkage disequilibrium might explain the correlated functional status among segregating V segments, but an unknown experimental factor could not be excluded. When HLA alleles, especially DR and DQ, strongly co-occurred, attributing TCR associations to individual alleles was difficult. According to a later analysis, TCR association rates differed among HLA loci, with DRB1 alleles showing the most associated TCRs and HLA-C alleles showing the fewest. Compared with equally common non-associated chains, HLA-associated TCR beta chains in a later analysis were more clonally expanded and had lower generation probabilities. For the cohort, immune exposure information was limited to CMV serostatus. In a later analysis, several top co-occurrence clusters were reported to appear linked to parvovirus B19, influenza, CMV and Epstein-Barr virus. At a false discovery rate of 0.05, a later analysis linked about 17,000 TCR beta sequences to specific HLA alleles. The presence/absence analyses assumed that sequencing depth was roughly uniform across donors, and that assumption may not be true. Because some donors lacked HLA typing at each locus, the association tests relied only on the typed subset. Some IMGT-functional V segments, including TRBV6-2 and TRBV6-3, could not be told apart with the 87-base-pair reads, so those segments were excluded. In vitro tests confirmed that a few of the cytomegalovirus-associated TCR beta chains recognize cytomegalovirus antigens. In this cohort, only TCR beta chains were sequenced, and detectable features were limited by the absence of alpha or paired-chain data. A group of highly shared sequence variants was considered likely to be a technical artifact of the sequencing pipeline. Cytomegalovirus status was reported to be diagnosed by the classifier with high specificity and sensitivity in both the original and validation cohorts. A later genetic analysis reported fewer N-insertions in productive TCRs among donors in an Asian-associated ancestry cluster than the 666-donor mean. A further reported finding was that TCR beta sequences accurately predicted the HLA-A and HLA-B alleles for most subjects in the first cohort. In the study, around 150 TCR beta chains were listed as associated with cytomegalovirus. Most TCR sequences were observed very rarely across donors, whereas some public TCRs were present in many individuals. Around 16 rarely observed V segments, including chromosome 9 orphons, were excluded from the earlier analysis of 550 to 700 of the donors because counts were too low. According to a later analysis, most CMV-associated TCR beta chains appeared to be HLA-restricted, and the HLA associations seemed to be driven largely by CMV exposure. It was suggested by the authors that the approach could potentially be generalized to other disease states and immunological phenotypes. An association between a missense DCLRE1C variant and V-gene and J-gene trimming of TCR beta chains was found in a later genetic analysis and replicated in an independent cohort.

The sequence joins TRBV5-4 to TRBJ2-5, with 7 bases in between that match TRBD2. The J call may be in error: the DNA end matches TRBJ2-7 better. This clonotype was sampled from a woman in her 40s in good health and CMV-seropositive. Input material: PBMCs. The DNA sequence follows: TGTGCCAGCAGCTCTAAGCGGGGCGAGCAGTACTTC. Translated, this is CASSSKRGEQYF.